A selection of T cell receptor beta chains follows, all from one sample in a study of blood T cell repertoires in COVID-19. Libraries were prepared by immunoSEQ multiplex PCR; TCRdb keeps only in-frame clonotypes and omits some of them. The profile shows hundreds of thousands of clones, 86% of them singletons. The specimen was PBMCs or T cells enriched from blood (not recorded which). Receptors originate from a woman aged 45-65 years who had recovered from COVID-19. CDR3s include the opening cysteine and the closing phenylalanine or tryptophan. The order of the fields is V gene, D gene, J gene, clone size, CDR3 protein, CDR3 DNA. A D gene is named only where the DNA matches it firmly. Clone size appears in some rows only: once, few, many, or a class for an expanded clone.

TRBV9,TRBD2,TRBJ2-4,.,CASSLYPGTSLAKNIQYF,TGTGCCAGCAGCTTATACCCCGGGACTAGCTTAGCCAAAAACATTCAGTACTTC
TRBV18,.,TRBJ2-2,.,CASSPSGTGELFF,TGTGCCAGCTCACCATCGGGGACCGGGGAGCTGTTTTTT
TRBV18,.,TRBJ2-5,.,CASSQQMQETQYF,TGTGCCAGCTCACAACAAATGCAAGAGACCCAGTACTTC
TRBV6-5,.,TRBJ2-7,.,CASSYATGRDEQYF,TGTGCCAGCAGTTACGCGACAGGAAGGGACGAGCAGTACTTC
TRBV9,TRBD2,TRBJ2-2,.,CASSWTSGATGELFF,TGTGCCAGCAGCTGGACTAGCGGGGCCACCGGGGAGCTGTTTTTT
TRBV19,.,TRBJ1-1,few,CASSVEWGEAFF,TGTGCCAGTAGTGTGGAGTGGGGCGAAGCTTTCTTT
TRBV5-6,.,TRBJ1-3,.,CASSLGTPSLGNTIYF,TGTGCCAGCAGCTTGGGGACACCGTCTCTGGGAAACACCATATATTTT
TRBV19,.,TRBJ1-4,.,CAASGGPSSTNEKLFF,TGTGCCGCCTCCGGCGGGCCATCCTCAACTAATGAAAAACTGTTTTTT
TRBV6-5,TRBD2,TRBJ2-7,.,CASSSQPGLAGVRYF,TGTGCCAGCAGTTCTCAACCGGGACTAGCGGGAGTTAGGTACTTC
TRBV3-1/TRBV3-2,TRBD1,TRBJ1-3,once,CASSQGRPGGYNTIYF,TGTGCCAGCAGCCAAGGCCGCCCAGGGGGCTACAACACCATATATTTT
TRBV30,TRBD1,TRBJ1-5,.,CAWSTGGLRQPQHF,TGTGCCTGGTCTACAGGGGGCTTGAGGCAGCCCCAGCATTTT
TRBV28,TRBD1,TRBJ2-5,.,CASSTGTGVLKETQYF,TGTGCCAGCAGTACCGGGACAGGGGTTCTAAAAGAGACCCAGTACTTC
TRBV18,TRBD1,TRBJ1-1,.,CASSPSGQGPNTEAFF,TGTGCCAGCTCACCCTCCGGACAGGGGCCGAACACTGAAGCTTTCTTT
TRBV12-5,.,TRBJ1-5,.,CASGLDRDQPQHF,TGTGCTAGTGGTTTGGACAGGGATCAGCCCCAGCATTTT
TRBV5-4,TRBD1,TRBJ1-5,.,CASSPGQGRNQPQHF,TGTGCCAGCAGCCCGGGACAGGGTCGCAATCAGCCCCAGCATTTT
TRBV7-3,TRBD1,TRBJ2-1,.,CASTSGQGAWNEQFF,TGTGCCAGCACCTCCGGACAGGGGGCTTGGAATGAGCAGTTCTTC
TRBV4-1,TRBD2,TRBJ2-3,.,CASSQEFSGSTDTQYF,TGCGCCAGCAGCCAAGAATTTAGCGGGAGCACAGATACGCAGTATTTT
TRBV7-8,TRBD2,TRBJ2-1,.,CASSLGTLAGISYNEQFF,TGTGCCAGCAGCTTAGGGACTCTAGCGGGTATAAGCTACAATGAGCAGTTCTTC
TRBV28,.,TRBJ1-2,.,CASSLFQAIRLGGYTF,TGTGCCAGCAGTTTATTCCAGGCCATACGACTAGGGGGCTACACCTTC
TRBV7-2,.,TRBJ1-6,.,CASSLVGRAKNSPLHF,TGTGCCAGCAGCTTAGTGGGCAGGGCTAAAAATTCACCCCTCCACTTT
TRBV5-1,TRBD2,TRBJ2-1,once,CASSRGLLAGSYNEQFF,TGCGCCAGCAGCCGTGGCCTACTAGCGGGATCCTACAATGAGCAGTTCTTC
TRBV3-1/TRBV3-2,.,TRBJ2-3,.,CASSQEEESPSTDTQYF,TGTGCCAGCAGCCAAGAGGAGGAGTCTCCTAGCACAGATACGCAGTATTTT
TRBV10-1,TRBD2,TRBJ2-1,.,CASSGTSGSSYNEQFF,TGCGCCAGCAGCGGGACTAGCGGGAGCTCCTACAATGAGCAGTTCTTC
TRBV6-6,TRBD1,TRBJ1-2,few,CASSFGQGAYGYTF,TGTGCCAGCAGCTTCGGACAGGGGGCGTATGGCTACACCTTC
TRBV18,.,TRBJ2-5,.,CASSRGPGAETQYF,TGTGCCAGCTCACGGGGGCCCGGAGCTGAGACCCAGTACTTC
TRBV7-9,TRBD1,TRBJ2-1,.,CASSLTGTGDDEQFF,TGTGCCAGCAGCTTAACTGGGACAGGGGACGATGAGCAGTTCTTC
TRBV7-9,.,TRBJ2-7,.,CASSSPPGTYEQYF,TGTGCCAGCAGCTCACCCCCAGGTACCTACGAGCAGTACTTC
TRBV18,.,TRBJ1-3,.,CASSPDSRAGNTIYF,TGTGCCAGCTCACCGGACAGCAGAGCGGGAAACACCATATATTTT
TRBV6-5,.,TRBJ1-2,.,CASSNEGVVHGYTF,TGTGCCAGCAGTAACGAGGGGGTTGTACATGGCTACACCTTC
TRBV9,.,TRBJ2-1,.,CASSVAPSGAGDEQFF,TGTGCCAGCAGCGTAGCGCCGAGCGGAGCCGGTGATGAGCAGTTCTTC
TRBV6-6,TRBD1,TRBJ1-4,.,CASRRDRGTNEKLFF,TGTGCCAGCAGACGGGACAGGGGAACTAATGAAAAACTGTTTTTT
TRBV28,TRBD1,TRBJ1-3,.,CASSRDRATGNTIYF,TGTGCCAGCAGTCGTGACAGGGCAACTGGAAACACCATATATTTT
TRBV14,.,TRBJ2-7,.,CASSHGTLGTYEQYF,TGTGCCAGCAGCCATGGGACACTAGGCACCTACGAGCAGTACTTC
TRBV24-1,TRBD1,TRBJ2-7,.,CATSDSPGQGHYEQYF,TGTGCCACCAGTGACTCACCGGGACAGGGACACTACGAGCAGTACTTC
TRBV30,.,TRBJ1-5,.,CASSRGQTDISNQPQHF,TGTGCCTCCAGCCGGGGACAAACGGACATTAGCAATCAGCCCCAGCATTTT
TRBV18,.,TRBJ2-5,.,CASSPRTEETQYF,TGTGCCAGCTCACCCCGGACAGAAGAGACCCAGTACTTC
TRBV28,.,TRBJ1-4,.,CASSPTLGQSELFF,TGTGCCAGCAGTCCAACCCTCGGACAGTCGGAACTGTTTTTT
TRBV30,.,TRBJ1-1,.,CAWSRGRGPEAFF,TGTGCCTGGAGTCGCGGCAGGGGCCCTGAAGCTTTCTTT
TRBV28,.,TRBJ1-5,once,CASSLRDSHNQPQHF,TGTGCCAGCAGTTTGCGAGACAGTCACAATCAGCCCCAGCATTTT
TRBV5-6,.,TRBJ1-1,.,CASSLGSYHTEAFF,TGTGCCAGCAGCTTGGGATCCTACCATACTGAAGCTTTCTTT
TRBV30,.,TRBJ2-5,.,CAWNQGVAETQYF,TGTGCCTGGAATCAAGGGGTGGCAGAGACCCAGTACTTC
TRBV28,.,TRBJ1-2,.,CASSFIGNYGYTF,TGTGCCAGCAGTTTTATTGGCAACTATGGCTACACCTTC
TRBV30,.,TRBJ1-5,.,CAWSGGEVSNQPQHF,TGTGCCTGGAGTGGGGGAGAAGTTAGCAATCAGCCCCAGCATTTT
TRBV5-4,TRBD1,TRBJ1-1,.,CASSPGTGAFF,TGTGCCAGCAGCCCCGGGACAGGAGCTTTCTTT
TRBV29-1,.,TRBJ2-5,.,CSVVPTAQQETQYF,TGCAGCGTTGTACCGACAGCTCAACAAGAGACCCAGTACTTC
TRBV12-1,.,TRBJ1-1,.,CASSFARDRGGFF,TGTGCCAGCAGCTTTGCCAGGGACAGGGGGGGGTTCTTT
TRBV18,TRBD1,TRBJ1-1,.,CASSSQGARDEAFF,TGTGCCAGCTCGTCCCAGGGGGCGCGAGATGAAGCTTTCTTT
TRBV28,TRBD1,TRBJ2-7,.,CASWRDRGYEQHF,TGTGCCAGCTGGCGGGACAGGGGCTACGAGCAGCACTTC
TRBV27,TRBD1,TRBJ2-7,.,CASSWDRGYEQYF,TGTGCCAGCAGCTGGGACAGGGGTTACGAGCAGTACTTC
TRBV6-2/TRBV6-3,.,TRBJ1-1,.,CASSDTVGRTEAFF,TGTGCCAGCAGCGATACAGTAGGGAGGACTGAAGCTTTCTTT
TRBV12-3/TRBV12-4,.,TRBJ1-5,.,CASSLESDQPQHF,TGTGCCAGCAGTTTAGAGTCGGATCAGCCCCAGCATTTT